This entry is about one T cell receptor (beta chain). Its target is not known. The junction departs from germline at one end; a sequencing error may be responsible. The same CDR3 also results from other DNA sequences found in this sample. This entry comes from a study of cytomegalovirus exposure and HLA in healthy donors. The primer mix had 60 Vbeta and 13 Jbeta primers. The repertoire was sequenced with immunoSEQ multiplex PCR; TCRdb's copy has only in-frame clones and lacks some. The data contain about 130,000 clones, roughly 80% of them singletons. The CDR3 runs 13 residues. Germline CDR1 MNHNY, CDR2 SVGAGI (reference sequence). Regarding the study as a whole: Prior analysis indicated that the majority of TCR beta V segments exhibited productivity approximately 87% or approximately 30% of the time. It was reported that the classifier diagnosed cytomegalovirus status with high specificity and sensitivity in both the original and validation cohorts. According to the study, approximately 150 TCR beta chains were cytomegalovirus-associated. Some V segments could not be told apart, so they were left out, TRBV6-2 and TRBV6-3 among them.

The origin of this receptor is a woman aged 55-70 years in good health and CMV-seronegative. The chain employs TRBV6-6 and TRBJ1-1; TRBD1 matches 7 bases. Material for sequencing was PBMCs. The CDR3 spells CASSLSGTVEAFF. The CDR3 DNA sequence: TGCGCCAGCAGCTTATCCGGGACAGTCGAAGCTTTCTTT.